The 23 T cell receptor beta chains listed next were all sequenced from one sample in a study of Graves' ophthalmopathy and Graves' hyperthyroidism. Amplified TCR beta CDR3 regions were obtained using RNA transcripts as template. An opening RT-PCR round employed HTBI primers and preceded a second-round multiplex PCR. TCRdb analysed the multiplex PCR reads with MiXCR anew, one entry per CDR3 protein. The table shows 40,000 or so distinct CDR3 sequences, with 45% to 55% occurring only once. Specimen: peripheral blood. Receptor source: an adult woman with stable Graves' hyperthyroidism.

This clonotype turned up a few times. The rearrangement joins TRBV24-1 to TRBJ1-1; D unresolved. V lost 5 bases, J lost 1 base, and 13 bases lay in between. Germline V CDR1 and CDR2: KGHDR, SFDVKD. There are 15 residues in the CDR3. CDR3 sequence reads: CATSAEVDTNTEAFF. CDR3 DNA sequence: TGTGCCACCAGTGCCGAAGTCGACACGAACACTGAAGCTTTCTTT.

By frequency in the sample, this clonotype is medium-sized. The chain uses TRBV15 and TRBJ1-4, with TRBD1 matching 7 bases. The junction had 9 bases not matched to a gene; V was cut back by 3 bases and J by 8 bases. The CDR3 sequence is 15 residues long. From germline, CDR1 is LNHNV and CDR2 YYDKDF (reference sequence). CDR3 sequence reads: CATSSGDSQGEKLFF. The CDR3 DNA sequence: TGTGCCACCAGCAGCGGGGACAGTCAGGGCGAAAAACTGTTTTTT. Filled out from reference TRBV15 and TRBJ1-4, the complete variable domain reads DAMVIQNPRYQVTQFGKPVTLSCSQTLNHNVMYWYQQKSSQAPKLLFHYYDKDFNNEADTPDNFQSRRPNTSFCFLDIRSPGLGDTAMYLCATSSGDSQGEKLFFGSGTQLSVL.

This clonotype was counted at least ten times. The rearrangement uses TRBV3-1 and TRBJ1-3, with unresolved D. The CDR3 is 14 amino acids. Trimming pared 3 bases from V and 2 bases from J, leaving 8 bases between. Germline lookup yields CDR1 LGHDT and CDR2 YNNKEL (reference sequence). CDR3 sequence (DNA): TGTGCCAGCAGCCACTCCAGAACTGGAAACACCATATATTTT. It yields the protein CASSHSRTGNTIYF.

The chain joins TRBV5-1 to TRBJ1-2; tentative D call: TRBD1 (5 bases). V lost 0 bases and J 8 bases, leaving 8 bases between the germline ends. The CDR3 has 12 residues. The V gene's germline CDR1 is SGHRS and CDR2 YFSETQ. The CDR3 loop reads CASSLEAGGYTF. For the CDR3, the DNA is TGCGCCAGCAGCTTGGAGGCAGGGGGCTACACCTTC.

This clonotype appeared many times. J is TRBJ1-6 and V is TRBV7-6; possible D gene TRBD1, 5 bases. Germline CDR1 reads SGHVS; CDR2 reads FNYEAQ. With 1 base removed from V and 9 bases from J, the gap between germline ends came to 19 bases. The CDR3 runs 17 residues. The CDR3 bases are TGTGCCAGCAGCTTAGGATTCAGGGCTTCGGGTGGTTCACCCCTCCACTTT. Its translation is CASSLGFRASGGSPLHF.

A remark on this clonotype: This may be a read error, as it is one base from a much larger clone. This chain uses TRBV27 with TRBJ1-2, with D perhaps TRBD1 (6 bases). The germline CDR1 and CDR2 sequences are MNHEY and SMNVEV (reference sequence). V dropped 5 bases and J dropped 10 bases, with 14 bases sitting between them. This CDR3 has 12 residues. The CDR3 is CASSLGGGVYTF. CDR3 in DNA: TGTGCCAGCAGTCTCGGGGGCGGTGTCTACACCTTC.

The CDR3 DNA is TGCGCCAGCAGCCAAGGGGGCCATAATGAAAAACTGTTTTTT. Amino acid sequence: CASSQGGHNEKLFF. The V gene is TRBV4-1, the J gene TRBJ1-4; the D gene is possibly TRBD1 (5 bases). The germline CDR1 and CDR2 sequences are MGHRA and YSYEKL. With 1 base removed from V and 4 bases from J, the gap between germline ends came to 7 bases. The CDR3 totals 14 residues.

CDR3 loop: CASRDQGSIEAFF. The CDR3 DNA is TGTGCCAGCAGAGACCAGGGGTCGATCGAAGCTTTCTTT. V usage is TRBV12-3 or TRBV12-4 and J usage is TRBJ1-1; perhaps TRBD1 as D (6 bases). V was trimmed by 6 bases and J by 8 bases, leaving 16 bases between them. CDR3 length equals 13 residues.

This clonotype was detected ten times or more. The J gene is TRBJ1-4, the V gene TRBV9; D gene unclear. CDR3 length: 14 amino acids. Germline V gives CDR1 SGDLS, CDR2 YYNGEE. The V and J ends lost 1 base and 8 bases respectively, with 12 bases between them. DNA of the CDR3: TGTGCCAGCAGCGTATCAGGAGGAGGGGAAAAACTGTTTTTT. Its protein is CASSVSGGGEKLFF.

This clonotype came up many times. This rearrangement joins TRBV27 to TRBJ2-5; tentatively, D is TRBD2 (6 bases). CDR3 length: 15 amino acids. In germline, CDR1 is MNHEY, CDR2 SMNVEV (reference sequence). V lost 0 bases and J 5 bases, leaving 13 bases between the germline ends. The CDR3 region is CASSLSWSSAETQYF. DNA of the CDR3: TGTGCCAGCAGTTTATCGTGGTCTAGCGCCGAGACCCAGTACTTC.

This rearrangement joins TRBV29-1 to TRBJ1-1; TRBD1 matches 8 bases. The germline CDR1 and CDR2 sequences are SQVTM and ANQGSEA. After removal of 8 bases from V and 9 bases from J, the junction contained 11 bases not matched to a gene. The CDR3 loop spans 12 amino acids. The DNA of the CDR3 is TGCAGCCCGGGGGACAGGATAGGGAAAGCTTTCTTT. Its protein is CSPGDRIGKAFF.

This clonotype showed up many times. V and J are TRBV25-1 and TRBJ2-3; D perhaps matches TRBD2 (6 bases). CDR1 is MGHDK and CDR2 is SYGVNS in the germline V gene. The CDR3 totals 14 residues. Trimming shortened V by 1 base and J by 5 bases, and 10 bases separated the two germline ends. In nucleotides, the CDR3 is TGTGCCAGCAGTGAATGGGAGGATCTAGATACGCAGTATTTT. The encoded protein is CASSEWEDLDTQYF.

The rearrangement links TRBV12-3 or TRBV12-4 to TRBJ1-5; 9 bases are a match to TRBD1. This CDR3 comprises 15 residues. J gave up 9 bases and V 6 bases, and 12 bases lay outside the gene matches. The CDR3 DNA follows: TGTGCCAGCAGCCGACAGGGGGTACGCAGTCGGCCCCAGCATTTT. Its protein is CASSRQGVRSRPQHF.

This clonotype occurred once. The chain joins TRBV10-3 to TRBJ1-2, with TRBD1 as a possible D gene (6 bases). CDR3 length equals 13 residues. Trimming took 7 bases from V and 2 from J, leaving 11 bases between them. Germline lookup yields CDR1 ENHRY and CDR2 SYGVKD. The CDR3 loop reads CAITDRPNYGYTF. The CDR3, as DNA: TGTGCCATCACTGACAGGCCGAACTATGGCTACACCTTC.

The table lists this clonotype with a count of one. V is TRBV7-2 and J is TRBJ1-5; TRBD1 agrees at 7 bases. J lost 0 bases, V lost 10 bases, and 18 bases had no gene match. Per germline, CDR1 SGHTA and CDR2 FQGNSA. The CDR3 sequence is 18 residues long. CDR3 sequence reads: CATLPEGAGPYSNQPQHF. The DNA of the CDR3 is TGTGCCACCCTGCCCGAGGGGGCAGGGCCCTATAGCAATCAGCCCCAGCATTTT. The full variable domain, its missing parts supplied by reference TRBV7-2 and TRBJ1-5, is GAGVSQSPSNKVTEKGKDVELRCDPISGHTALYWYRQSLGQGLEFLIYFQGNSAPDKSGLPSDRFSAERTGGSVSTLTIQRTQQEDSAVYLCATLPEGAGPYSNQPQHFGDGTRLSIL.

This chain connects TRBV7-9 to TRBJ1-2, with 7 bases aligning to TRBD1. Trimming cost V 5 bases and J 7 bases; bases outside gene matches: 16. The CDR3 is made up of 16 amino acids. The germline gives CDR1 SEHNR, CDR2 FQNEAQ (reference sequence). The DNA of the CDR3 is TGTGCCAGCAGCGTTGTCGGTCTACAGGGGTTCGGTGGCTACACCTTC. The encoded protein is CASSVVGLQGFGGYTF.

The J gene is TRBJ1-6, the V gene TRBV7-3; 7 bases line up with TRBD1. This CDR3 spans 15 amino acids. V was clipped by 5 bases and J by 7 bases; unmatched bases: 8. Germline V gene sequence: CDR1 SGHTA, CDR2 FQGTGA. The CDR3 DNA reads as TGTGCCAGCAGCCGAGACAGGGCGTTCAATTCACCCCTCCACTTT. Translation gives CASSRDRAFNSPLHF.

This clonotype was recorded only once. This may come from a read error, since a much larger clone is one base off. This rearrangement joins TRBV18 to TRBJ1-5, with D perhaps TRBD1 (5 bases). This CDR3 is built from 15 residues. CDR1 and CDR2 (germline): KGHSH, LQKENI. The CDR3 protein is CASSPGTSSNQLQHF. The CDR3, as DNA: TGTGCCAGCTCGCCGGGGACCTCCAGCAATCAGCTCCAGCATTTT.

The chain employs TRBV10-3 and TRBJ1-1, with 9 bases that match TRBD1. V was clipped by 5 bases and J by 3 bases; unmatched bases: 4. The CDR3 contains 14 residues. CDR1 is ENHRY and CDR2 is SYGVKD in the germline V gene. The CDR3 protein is CAISKQGADTEAFF. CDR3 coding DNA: TGTGCCATCAGTAAACAGGGGGCCGACACTGAAGCTTTCTTT.

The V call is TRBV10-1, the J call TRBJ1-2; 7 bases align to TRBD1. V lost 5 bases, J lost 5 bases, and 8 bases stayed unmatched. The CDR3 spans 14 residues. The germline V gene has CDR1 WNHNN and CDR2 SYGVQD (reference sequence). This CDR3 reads CASSPGQDAYGYTF. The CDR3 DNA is TGCGCCAGCAGTCCTGGACAGGACGCGTATGGCTACACCTTC.

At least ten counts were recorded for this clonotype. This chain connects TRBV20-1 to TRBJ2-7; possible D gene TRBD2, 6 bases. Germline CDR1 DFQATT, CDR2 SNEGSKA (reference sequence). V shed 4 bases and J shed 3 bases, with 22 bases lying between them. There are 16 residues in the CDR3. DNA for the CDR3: TGCAGTGCTACGGGGGTCAGCTGGCGGTTCCTCTACGAGCAGTACTTC. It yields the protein CSATGVSWRFLYEQYF.

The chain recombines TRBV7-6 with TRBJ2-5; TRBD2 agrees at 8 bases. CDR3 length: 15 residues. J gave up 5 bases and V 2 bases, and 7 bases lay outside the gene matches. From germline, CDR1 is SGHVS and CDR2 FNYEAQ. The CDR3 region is CASSLSSGSRETQYF. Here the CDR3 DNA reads TGTGCCAGCAGCTTATCCAGCGGGAGTCGGGAGACCCAGTACTTC. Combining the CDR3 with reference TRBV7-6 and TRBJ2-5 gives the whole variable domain GAGVSQSPRYKVTKRGQDVALRCDPISGHVSLYWYRQALGQGPEFLTYFNYEAQQDKSGLPNDRFSAERPEGSISTLTIQRTEQRDSAMYRCASSLSSGSRETQYFGPGTRLLVL.

CDR3 nucleotides: TGTGCCAGCAGTCCCGGGACAGGGGATGAAGCTTTCTTT. Encoded protein: CASSPGTGDEAFF. The rearrangement joins TRBV7-8 to TRBJ1-1; 10 nucleotides align to TRBD1. V lost 6 bases and J lost 7; bases outside the gene matches: 5. CDR3 length: 13 amino acids. Germline lookup yields CDR1 SGHVS and CDR2 FQNEAQ. Filled out from reference TRBV7-8 and TRBJ1-1, the complete variable domain reads GAGVSQSPRYKVAKRGQDVALRCDPISGHVSLFWYQQALGQGPEFLTYFQNEAQLDKSGLPSDRFFAERPEGSVSTLKIQRTQQEDSAVYLCASSPGTGDEAFFGQGTRLTVV.